This entry features one T cell receptor (beta chain) sequence. Its antigen is currently unknown. Sequencing relied on immunoSEQ assay v3.0, run at survey level. Only in-frame clones appear in the TCRdb table, and some are missing; sequencing was by immunoSEQ multiplex PCR. The table records some 22,000 clones, 85% to 90% of them present only once. This specimen comes from a study of long-term antiretroviral therapy in people with HIV. There are 14 residues in the CDR3. The V gene's germline CDR1 is SGHNT and CDR2 YYREEE (reference sequence). Trimming left V 1 base short and J 4 bases short, with 12 bases between. Study results and limitations: HIV repertoires showed narrower CDR3 length ranges than controls.

Sequencing was performed on unsorted PBMCs, taken 1.3 years after starting antiretroviral therapy. The receptor was derived from a man aged 55-75 years with HIV. This sequence joins TRBV5-4 and TRBJ2-7; possible D gene TRBD1, 5 bases. CDR3 bases: TGTGCCAGCAGCTTGAGGCAGGGTAGTTACGAGCAGTACTTC. The encoded protein is CASSLRQGSYEQYF.